This is a list of T cell receptor beta chains from one sample in a study of T-cell memory formation after mild COVID-19. TCRdb passed the 5' RACE reads through MiXCR, listing each CDR3 protein once. This table holds under 400,000 distinct CDR3 sequences, over 25% found once. Sequenced: PBMCs or a T cell subset sorted from them (not recorded which). Receptors were obtained from an adult woman who had mild COVID-19 (a few samples of this study predate the infection). Cell type and time point are not known. CDR3s include the opening cysteine and the closing phenylalanine or tryptophan. A D gene is named only where the DNA matches it firmly. Clone size is not always given. Where it is, it says once, few, many or a class for expanded clones.

>TRBD2|few|TRBJ2-5|TRBV24-1
CATSLPSGGVQETQYF
TGTGCCACCAGCCTACCAAGCGGGGGGGTCCAAGAGACCCAGTACTTC
>.|.|TRBJ2-7|TRBV20-1
CSARDPRALSDNEQYF
TGCAGTGCTAGAGACCCTAGAGCGCTTTCTGACAACGAGCAGTACTTC
>TRBD2|.|TRBJ2-1|TRBV6-2/TRBV6-3
CASRPHLAGVYNEQFF
TGTGCCAGCAGACCCCACTTAGCGGGAGTCTACAATGAGCAGTTCTTC
>.|few|TRBJ2-1|TRBV7-8
CASSLDLRDEQFF
TGTGCCAGCAGCTTAGATCTGAGGGATGAGCAGTTCTTC
>.|few|TRBJ2-1|TRBV28
CASSRNSPLGDEQFF
TGTGCCAGCAGCCGCAATTCCCCCCTAGGGGATGAGCAGTTCTTC
>.|few|TRBJ2-3|TRBV30
CAWSGQAPDTQYF
TGTGCCTGGAGTGGTCAGGCTCCCGATACGCAGTATTTT
>.|.|TRBJ1-2|TRBV3-1
CASSPMAAGYGYTF
TGTGCCAGCAGCCCGATGGCCGCGGGGTATGGCTACACCTTC
>.|few|TRBJ1-2|TRBV6-5
CASSYSETGYGYTF
TGTGCCAGCAGTTACTCGGAGACAGGCTATGGCTACACCTTC
>TRBD2|few|TRBJ2-7|TRBV6-2/TRBV6-3
CASSTGTSGRQYF
TGTGCCAGCAGTACCGGGACTAGCGGGAGACAGTACTTC
>.|.|TRBJ2-2|TRBV23-1
CASSSPTGTSNTGELFF
TGCGCCAGCAGTTCCCCGACAGGAACCTCGAACACCGGGGAGCTGTTTTTT
>TRBD1|.|TRBJ2-7|TRBV7-8
CASSSGRQGGYEQYF
TGTGCCAGCAGCTCCGGGCGACAGGGTGGCTACGAGCAGTACTTC
>.|few|TRBJ2-3|TRBV20-1
CSARAPMAPDTQYF
TGCAGTGCTAGAGCGCCGATGGCCCCAGATACGCAGTATTTT
>.|few|TRBJ1-4|TRBV5-1
CASSLVGPTNEKLFF
TGCGCCAGCAGCTTGGTGGGACCGACTAATGAAAAACTGTTTTTT
>TRBD1|.|TRBJ1-1|TRBV7-2
CASSLAQGAFTEAFF
TGTGCCAGCAGCTTGGCTCAGGGGGCTTTTACTGAAGCTTTCTTT
>TRBD1|.|TRBJ1-6|TRBV5-1
CASRPRGQGDSPLHF
TGCGCCAGCAGACCGAGGGGACAGGGGGATTCACCCCTCCACTTT
>.|.|TRBJ1-2|TRBV12-3/TRBV12-4
CASSLPWPNYGYTF
TGTGCCAGCAGCCTCCCTTGGCCTAACTATGGCTACACCTTC
>.|few|TRBJ2-3|TRBV2
CASNQLGTDTQYF
TGTGCCAGCAACCAATTGGGGACAGATACGCAGTATTTT
>.|.|TRBJ2-7|TRBV11-2
CASSLGAQGPVYEQYF
TGTGCCAGCAGCTTGGGGGCACAGGGCCCCGTCTACGAGCAGTACTTC
>TRBD1|few|TRBJ2-1|TRBV7-2
CASSSGTGLYNEQFF
TGTGCCAGCAGCTCGGGGACAGGGCTGTACAATGAGCAGTTCTTC
>TRBD1|few|TRBJ2-5|TRBV7-6
CASSFRTGDETQYF
TGTGCCAGCAGCTTCAGGACAGGGGATGAGACCCAGTACTTC
>.|.|TRBJ2-1|TRBV30
CAWSVQVGNEQFF
TGTGCCTGGAGTGTACAAGTAGGCAATGAGCAGTTCTTC
>.|many|TRBJ2-3|TRBV6-1
CASRPPGRRTDTQYF
TGTGCCAGCAGGCCCCCGGGACGTCGCACAGATACGCAGTATTTT
>TRBD2|.|TRBJ2-3|TRBV20-1
CSARTSGGTDTQYF
TGCAGTGCTAGGACTAGCGGGGGGACAGATACGCAGTATTTT
>TRBD1|few|TRBJ2-7|TRBV12-3/TRBV12-4
CASRPGGRDEQYF
TGTGCCAGCAGGCCAGGGGGACGTGACGAGCAGTACTTC
>.|.|TRBJ2-2|TRBV7-7
CASSRLGGAYTGEPFF
TGTGCCAGCAGCCGCTTAGGGGGGGCCTACACCGGGGAGCCGTTTTTT
>TRBD2|.|TRBJ2-1|TRBV14
CASSLSGRVYNEQFF
TGTGCCAGCAGCCTTAGCGGGAGGGTCTACAATGAGCAGTTCTTC
>.|once|TRBJ1-2|TRBV19
CASVGRVWANYGYTF
TGTGCCAGTGTGGGCAGGGTTTGGGCTAACTATGGCTACACCTTC
>.|few|TRBJ1-4|TRBV12-3/TRBV12-4
CASGVFGEKLFF
TGTGCCAGCGGCGTTTTTGGAGAAAAACTGTTTTTT
>TRBD2|many|TRBJ2-1|TRBV12-3/TRBV12-4
CASGLADNNEQFF
TGTGCCAGCGGACTAGCGGACAACAATGAGCAGTTCTTC
>.|.|TRBJ2-3|TRBV4-3
CASSQETYRVADTQYF
TGCGCCAGCAGCCAAGAAACTTACAGGGTTGCAGATACGCAGTATTTT
>TRBD1|.|TRBJ2-1|TRBV9
CASSVGGTGEYDEQFF
TGTGCCAGCAGCGTAGGTGGGACAGGGGAATACGATGAGCAGTTCTTC
>.|few|TRBJ1-3|TRBV5-1
CASSSSPAGSGNTIYF
TGCGCCAGCAGTTCGAGTCCGGCCGGATCTGGAAACACCATATATTTT
>.|many|TRBJ2-5|TRBV30
CAWGRGHQETQYF
TGTGCCTGGGGACGGGGGCACCAAGAGACCCAGTACTTC
>.|.|TRBJ2-5|TRBV10-3
CAISDPRGAQETQYF
TGTGCCATCAGTGACCCCCGGGGGGCTCAAGAGACCCAGTACTTC
>.|.|TRBJ1-1|TRBV7-9
CASSLVGGRVGTEAFF
TGTGCCAGCAGCTTAGTGGGTGGCAGGGTGGGCACTGAAGCTTTCTTT
>.|.|TRBJ1-4|TRBV5-1
CASSSTPAEKLFF
TGCGCCAGCAGCTCTACCCCGGCCGAAAAACTGTTTTTT
>.|.|TRBJ2-3|TRBV7-2
CASSLAGQISTDTQYF
TGTGCCAGCAGCTTAGCCGGGCAGATTAGCACAGATACGCAGTATTTT
>TRBD1|few|TRBJ1-5|TRBV29-1
CSVGTGFNQPQHF
TGCAGCGTGGGGACAGGGTTTAATCAGCCCCAGCATTTT
>TRBD2|.|TRBJ2-3|TRBV12-3/TRBV12-4
CASSGLPGLAGLTDTQYF
TGTGCCAGCAGTGGCTTACCGGGACTAGCGGGATTGACAGATACGCAGTATTTT
>.|.|TRBJ1-1|TRBV9
CASSENRDTMNTEAFF
TGTGCCAGCAGCGAGAACCGGGACACTATGAACACTGAAGCTTTCTTT
>TRBD2|.|TRBJ2-1|TRBV7-2
CASRRRELAGNYNEQFF
TGTGCCAGCAGACGAAGGGAACTAGCGGGGAACTACAATGAGCAGTTCTTC
>.|.|TRBJ2-2|TRBV20-1
CSARDVGTSNTGELFF
TGCAGTGCTAGAGATGTCGGGACATCGAACACCGGGGAGCTGTTTTTT